One and the same sample provided the 23 T cell receptor beta chains below, sequenced in a study of blood T cell repertoires in COVID-19. Sequenced by immunoSEQ multiplex PCR; TCRdb stores in-frame clones only, minus some. There are 35,000 to 45,000 clones in the sample; about 88% occur only once, and approximately 12% lies in the top ten. The sample was peripheral blood. These TCRs come from a man aged 60 to 69 with active COVID-19.

This chain connects TRBV6-5 to TRBJ2-7; possibly TRBD1 for D (6 bases). With 4 bases removed from V and 2 bases from J, the gap between germline ends came to 12 bases. The CDR3 runs to 14 residues. Germline V lookup: CDR1 MNHEY, CDR2 SVGAGI. CDR3 residues: CASSSPTGAYEQYF. The CDR3 region has the DNA TGTGCCAGCAGTTCACCGACAGGAGCCTACGAGCAGTACTTC.

The chain carries TRBV5-1 and TRBJ2-3, with TRBD1 matching 9 bases. Per germline, CDR1 SGHRS and CDR2 YFSETQ. The J segment lost 4 bases and the V segment lost 5 bases, leaving 5 bases of the junction unmatched. The CDR3 is 14 amino acids. Here the CDR3 DNA reads TGCGCCAGCAGGAGAACAGGGGGCGCAGATACGCAGTATTTT. It codes for CASRRTGGADTQYF.

The chain employs TRBV18 and TRBJ1-5; tentative D call: TRBD1 (5 bases). The CDR3 is made up of 15 amino acids. CDR1 KGHSH and CDR2 LQKENI come from the germline V gene. V was pared by 4 bases and J by 2 bases, with 12 bases between. In nucleotides, the CDR3 is TGTGCCAGCTCACGCGGGACGGTCCGCAATCAGCCCCAGCATTTT. This encodes CASSRGTVRNQPQHF.

As DNA, the CDR3 is TGTGCCAGCAGCTTGGGACAGGGGACAGGAAACACCATATATTTT. As protein: CASSLGQGTGNTIYF. This chain connects TRBV7-3 to TRBJ1-3; the match to TRBD1 covers 10 bases. CDR1 and CDR2 from the germline V gene are SGHTA and FQGTGA. V shed 3 bases and J 4 bases; nucleotides not matched to a gene: 3. The CDR3 loop spans 15 amino acids.

This clone was seen just once. The same CDR3 can be traced to other DNA sequences in this sample. This chain uses TRBV7-9 with TRBJ2-2; no reliable D call. Looked up from germline, CDR1 is SEHNR and CDR2 is FQNEAQ (reference sequence). V gave up 5 bases and J gave up 5 bases, with 3 bases separating them. The CDR3 covers 11 residues. The CDR3 bases are TGTGCCAGCAGCCTTACCGGGGAGCTGTTTTTT. It yields the protein CASSLTGELFF.

This chain joins TRBV4-2 and TRBJ2-2, with 8 bases matching TRBD2. The junction had 6 bases not matched to a gene; V was cut back by 0 bases and J by 12 bases. The germline V gene has CDR1 LGHNA and CDR2 YNFKEQ. The length of the CDR3 is 14 residues. CDR3 DNA sequence: TGTGCCAGCAGCCAAGATCGGGGGGGGGTAAAGCTGTTTTTT. It encodes CASSQDRGGVKLFF.

V and J are TRBV4-2 and TRBJ2-2; 14 bases are shared with TRBD2. Germline trimming cut 3 bases from V and 6 bases from J; bases unmatched to any gene: 6. The germline CDR1 and CDR2 sequences are LGHNA and YNFKEQ. This CDR3 comprises 17 residues. CDR3 in amino acids: CASSQGTSGSSAGELFF. In DNA form, the CDR3 reads TGTGCCAGCAGCCAGGGGACTAGCGGGAGTTCGGCCGGGGAGCTGTTTTTT.

The table lists this clone with a few counts. The chain recombines TRBV7-9 with TRBJ2-7; D possibly corresponds to TRBD2 (5 bases). Trimming took 7 bases from V and 3 from J, leaving 10 bases between them. This CDR3 is 12 amino acids long. CDR1 is SEHNR and CDR2 is FQNEAQ in the germline V gene (reference sequence). CDR3 sequence reads: CASTSDYYEQYF. The CDR3 nucleotides read TGTGCCAGCACCTCCGACTACTACGAGCAGTACTTC.

The chain carries TRBV7-8 and TRBJ2-6, with 9 bases lining up with TRBD1. Germline V gives CDR1 SGHVS, CDR2 FQNEAQ. After removal of 4 bases from V and 2 bases from J, the junction contained 12 bases not matched to a gene. The CDR3 is 19 residues long. DNA of the CDR3: TGTGCCAGCAGCTCAACCTTTCCGGGACAGGGTACTGGGGCCAACGTCCTGACTTTC. Amino acid sequence: CASSSTFPGQGTGANVLTF.

The CDR3 sequence is CASSDGTGNTIYF. In DNA, the CDR3 is TGCGCCAGCAGCGACGGGACTGGAAACACCATATATTTT. The rearrangement joins TRBV5-1 to TRBJ1-3, with D uncertain. This CDR3 is 13 amino acids long. Germline CDR1 reads SGHRS; CDR2 reads YFSETQ. The V and J ends lost 4 bases and 2 bases respectively, with 7 bases between them.

The V and J genes are TRBV11-3 and TRBJ2-1, with 10 bases that match TRBD2. The trim removed 3 bases at V and 6 bases at J, leaving 8 bases unmatched. Germline CDR1 and CDR2: SGHNT and YENEEA. CDR3 length equals 16 residues. The CDR3: CASSLLAGGRGNEQFF. In DNA, the CDR3 is TGTGCCAGCAGCTTGTTAGCGGGAGGTCGGGGCAATGAGCAGTTCTTC.

This clone was found once. The chain couples TRBV6-1 to TRBJ2-2; 10 bases align to TRBD1. This CDR3 has 17 amino acids. The V segment lost 3 bases and the J segment 4 bases; nucleotides outside the gene matches: 8. Germline CDR1 is MNHNS and CDR2 is SASEGT. CDR3 sequence: CASSERQGASVTGELFF. The CDR3 bases are TGTGCCAGCAGTGAGCGACAGGGGGCTTCGGTCACCGGGGAGCTGTTTTTT.

The rearrangement joins TRBV9 to TRBJ1-1; TRBD1 is a possible D gene (5 bases). Deletions cut 4 bases from V and 0 bases from J, with 13 bases between. The CDR3 runs to 15 residues. Looked up from germline, CDR1 is SGDLS and CDR2 is YYNGEE. The CDR3 DNA follows: TGTGCCAGCAGCCCCGGGGGGTCTTTGAACACTGAAGCTTTCTTT. Translation gives CASSPGGSLNTEAFF.

The chain recombines TRBV5-1 with TRBJ2-5, with 12 bases that match TRBD2. Germline-derived CDR1 and CDR2 are SGHRS and YFSETQ. The CDR3 loop spans 20 amino acids. J gave up 1 base and V 3 bases, and 16 bases lay outside the gene matches. The CDR3 region has the DNA TGCGCCAGCAGCTCCCGATTCTACACTGGACTAGCGGGAATCCAAGAGACCCAGTACTTC. Protein: CASSSRFYTGLAGIQETQYF.

V usage is TRBV5-4 and J usage is TRBJ1-1, with D hard to call. Germline lookup yields CDR1 SGHNT and CDR2 YYREEE (reference sequence). Trimming pared 4 bases from V and 4 bases from J, leaving 17 bases between. The CDR3 is made up of 15 amino acids. The CDR3 is CASSMGRRAGTEAFF. CDR3 DNA: TGTGCCAGCAGCATGGGGAGAAGGGCGGGCACTGAAGCTTTCTTT. Variable domain in full (rest from reference TRBV5-4 and TRBJ1-1): ETGVTQSPTHLIKTRGQQVTLRCSSQSGHNTVSWYQQALGQGPQFIFQYYREEENGRGNFPPRFSGLQFPNYSSELNVNALELDDSALYLCASSMGRRAGTEAFFGQGTRLTVV.

V and J are TRBV7-3 and TRBJ2-3; D is possibly TRBD1 (6 bases). The CDR3 runs to 14 residues. Trimming removed 4 bases from V and 2 bases from J, with 10 bases in between. Germline CDR1 SGHTA, CDR2 FQGTGA. The CDR3 sequence is CASSSRDTTDTQYF. CDR3 DNA sequence: TGTGCCAGCAGCTCTCGGGACACCACAGATACGCAGTATTTT.

The chain combines TRBV9 with TRBJ2-3; D gene ambiguous. This CDR3 region has 13 residues. The germline CDR1 and CDR2 sequences are SGDLS and YYNGEE. Between the trimmed V and J ends, which lost 0 bases and 3 bases, there was a span of 5 bases. DNA of the CDR3: TGTGCCAGCAGCGTAGTTGAGACAGATACGCAGTATTTT. This codes for CASSVVETDTQYF.

This clone was seen only once. The gene calls are TRBV9 and TRBJ2-3, with unresolved D. The V gene lost 0 bases and the J gene lost 3 bases, with 14 bases spanning the gap. This CDR3 has 16 amino acids. Germline V gene sequence: CDR1 SGDLS, CDR2 YYNGEE. Here the CDR3 reads CASSVVGGSGTDTQYF. In nucleotides, the CDR3 is TGTGCCAGCAGCGTAGTTGGCGGAAGTGGGACAGATACGCAGTATTTT.

The chain employs TRBV18 and TRBJ2-2; 7 bases are shared with TRBD1. CDR1 and CDR2 from the germline V gene are KGHSH and LQKENI. The junction had 9 bases not matched to a gene; V was cut back by 6 bases and J by 2 bases. The CDR3 extends over 16 amino acids. CDR3 amino acids: CASSLNRGRNTGELFF. DNA for the CDR3: TGTGCCAGCTCCCTCAACAGGGGTCGCAACACCGGGGAGCTGTTTTTT.

The chain employs TRBV7-3 and TRBJ2-3, with D perhaps matching TRBD2 (5 bases). This CDR3 comprises 14 residues. Trimming took off 4 bases at V and 2 bases at J, with 10 bases between the two ends. The germline CDR1 and CDR2 sequences are SGHTA and FQGTGA. CDR3 DNA: TGTGCCAGCAGCTCTGGACTGGTCACAGATACGCAGTATTTT. Its protein product is CASSSGLVTDTQYF.

This chain links TRBV6-5 with TRBJ2-7; TRBD1 matches 7 bases. Trimming took 7 bases from V and 9 from J; bases not matched to a gene: 15. This CDR3 contains 14 residues. Germline CDR1 is MNHEY and CDR2 is SVGAGI. The CDR3 is CASMLQGSRSWQYF. In DNA form, the CDR3 reads TGTGCCAGCATGCTACAGGGGAGTCGGTCGTGGCAGTACTTC.

V usage is TRBV7-3 and J usage is TRBJ2-5, with TRBD2 matching 14 bases. From germline, CDR1 is SGHTA and CDR2 FQGTGA. CDR3 length: 15 residues. Unmatched junction bases numbered 3, after V lost 5 bases and J lost 4 bases. In DNA form, the CDR3 reads TGTGCCAGCAGCCTTGGACTAGCGGGAGGAGAGACCCAGTACTTC. It translates to CASSLGLAGGETQYF.

The J gene is TRBJ2-2, the V gene TRBV9; no reliable D call. This CDR3 spans 14 amino acids. CDR1 is SGDLS, CDR2 YYNGEE, per germline. V shed 3 bases and J shed 4 bases, with 10 bases lying between them. As DNA, the CDR3 is TGTGCCAGCAGCGATACGCGGAGCACCGGGGAGCTGTTTTTT. This gives the protein CASSDTRSTGELFF.